This passage covers 25 T cell receptor beta chains from one sample sequenced in a study of shared clonotypes between healthy human individuals (dated by TCRdb to between 2020 and 2021). Library preparation was by the immunoSEQ multiplex PCR assay. TCRdb holds this immuneACCESS table with in-frame rearrangements only. Some clones are missing; in checked studies, unresolved V genes explain under half, and the rest has no known cause. In all, the sample holds 700,000 or so clones, and about two thirds of those were seen once. The ten largest clones represent 1.8% of the sample. Sequenced sample: memory CD4+ T cells sorted from blood. The cell subset or site label for this specimen denotes: CD45RA-negative fraction. The receptors shown here come from a woman aged 25 to 45 in good health.

The sample holds a few counts of this clone. The chain carries TRBV4-2 and TRBJ1-1; D is uncertain. V lost 0 bases, J lost 6 bases, and 17 bases lay in between. Germline V gene lookup returns CDR1 LGHNA and CDR2 YNFKEQ. There are 16 residues in the CDR3. For the CDR3, the DNA is TGTGCCAGCAGCCAAGAGATAACGGGAGGGTTGTCTGAAGCTTTCTTT. Protein: CASSQEITGGLSEAFF.

The chain is built from TRBV27 and TRBJ2-2, with 9 bases identical to TRBD2. Germline V gene data show CDR1 as MNHEY and CDR2 as SMNVEV (reference sequence). V lost 3 bases, J lost 0 bases, and 5 bases stayed unmatched. The CDR3 has 17 residues. CDR3 residues: CASSFSPSGTNTGELFF. DNA of the CDR3: TGTGCCAGCAGTTTTTCCCCTAGCGGGACGAACACCGGGGAGCTGTTTTTT.

V gene TRBV6-5 combines with J gene TRBJ2-7; D gene unclear. V lost 6 bases, J lost 3 bases, and 6 bases lay in between. The CDR3 has 11 amino acids. CDR1 MNHEY and CDR2 SVGAGI come from the germline V gene. CDR3: CASSKGYEQYF. The CDR3 DNA reads as TGTGCCAGCAGCAAGGGCTACGAGCAGTACTTC.

This clone was seen a few times. CDR3 bases: TGTGCCAGCACTAAAGGGACAAACTATGGCTACACCTTC. Protein product: CASTKGTNYGYTF. The chain has TRBV7-8 and TRBJ1-2; D may be TRBD1 (6 bases). The CDR3 totals 13 residues. Germline CDR1 and CDR2: SGHVS and FQNEAQ. The V end was cut by 7 bases, the J end by 2 bases, with 11 bases between.

The chain links TRBV7-3 to TRBJ2-4, with D perhaps TRBD1 (6 bases). V was shortened by 5 bases and J by 7 bases, with 12 bases between the two germline ends. Germline-derived CDR1 and CDR2 are SGHTA and FQGTGA. The CDR3 spans 13 residues. The CDR3 region is CASSPSQGNIQYF. CDR3 DNA sequence: TGTGCCAGCAGCCCCTCGCAGGGGAACATTCAGTACTTC.

V usage is TRBV18 and J usage is TRBJ1-3; no firm D call. CDR1 and CDR2 from the germline V gene are KGHSH and LQKENI. The CDR3 has 16 residues. Trimming shortened V by 4 bases and J by 0 bases, and 13 bases separated the two germline ends. CDR3 sequence reads: CASSRAVLDSGNTIYF. CDR3 coding DNA: TGTGCCAGCTCACGAGCCGTTCTTGACTCTGGAAACACCATATATTTT. Combining the CDR3 with reference TRBV18 and TRBJ1-3 gives the whole variable domain NAGVMQNPRHLVRRRGQEARLRCSPMKGHSHVYWYRQLPEEGLKFMVYLQKENIIDESGMPKERFSAEFPKEGPSILRIQQVVRGDSAAYFCASSRAVLDSGNTIYFGEGSWLTVV.

Note on this clone: Other DNA variants within this sample encode the same CDR3. This chain joins TRBV28 and TRBJ1-2, with D uncertain. The CDR3 is 12 residues long. V was clipped by 5 bases and J by 2 bases, with 6 bases between them. CDR1 is MDHEN and CDR2 is SYDVKM in the germline V gene. CDR3 DNA: TGTGCCAGCAGTCGGGAGAACTATGGCTACACCTTC. Its protein is CASSRENYGYTF.

The rearrangement joins TRBV6-5 to TRBJ2-1; 9 nucleotides align to TRBD2. Per germline, CDR1 MNHEY and CDR2 SVGAGI. The CDR3 is made up of 15 amino acids. V lost 5 bases to trimming and J lost 6 bases; unmatched junction nucleotides: 8. Here the CDR3 DNA reads TGTGCCAGCAGTACGGGTAGCGGGAGTAGCAATGAGCAGTTCTTC. Translated: CASSTGSGSSNEQFF.

The rearrangement joins TRBV7-9 to TRBJ1-2, with D tentatively TRBD1 (6 bases). Germline CDR1 is SEHNR and CDR2 is FQNEAQ (reference sequence). CDR3 length: 14 residues. V gave up 5 bases and J gave up 3 bases, with 13 bases separating them. The CDR3, as DNA: TGTGCCAGCAGCCGGGACATGTTACACTATGGCTACACCTTC. Encoded protein: CASSRDMLHYGYTF.

This clone came up once. V is TRBV6-1 and J is TRBJ1-3; tentatively, D is TRBD1 (5 bases). With 4 bases removed from V and 0 bases from J, the gap between germline ends came to 13 bases. The V gene's germline CDR1 is MNHNS and CDR2 SASEGT. The CDR3 sequence is 16 residues long. The CDR3 here is CASSVLSGVSGNTIYF. CDR3 nucleotide sequence: TGTGCCAGCAGTGTTTTATCGGGGGTCTCTGGAAACACCATATATTTT.

The chain is built from TRBV7-9 and TRBJ2-5; D remains ambiguous. The V end was cut by 5 bases, the J end by 0 bases, with 7 bases between. The CDR3 sequence is 13 residues long. Germline V lookup: CDR1 SEHNR, CDR2 FQNEAQ (reference sequence). The DNA of the CDR3 is TGTGCCAGCAGCAGCGAAAACCAAGAGACCCAGTACTTC. Translation gives CASSSENQETQYF.

This clone turned up a few times. This chain uses TRBV11-2 with TRBJ2-7; unclear D gene. This CDR3 contains 13 residues. The germline V and J ends were trimmed by 1 base and 3 bases, with 7 bases remaining between them. Germline-derived CDR1 and CDR2 are SGHAT and FQNNGV. CDR3 sequence reads: CASSLGSNYEQYF. In DNA form, the CDR3 reads TGTGCCAGCAGCTTAGGCAGTAACTACGAGCAGTACTTC.

The CDR3 spells CASSGTGVLDTQYF. CDR3 sequence (DNA): TGCGCCAGCAGCGGGACAGGGGTTCTCGATACGCAGTATTTT. The J gene is TRBJ2-3, the V gene TRBV5-1, with 10 bases aligning to TRBD1. Germline values: CDR1 SGHRS, CDR2 YFSETQ. CDR3 length: 14 residues. V lost 4 bases, J lost 6 bases, and 5 bases stayed unmatched.

The rearrangement uses TRBV10-2 and TRBJ1-2; 8 bases align to TRBD1. J gave up 8 bases and V 4 bases, and 12 bases lay outside the gene matches. This CDR3 is 15 amino acids long. Germline CDR1 is WSHSY and CDR2 is SAAADI. CDR3 in DNA: TGCGCCAGCAGTGGAACTGGACAGGGAATGAGCGGCTACACCTTC. The encoded protein is CASSGTGQGMSGYTF.

The rearrangement uses TRBV11-2 and TRBJ1-1; TRBD1 agrees at 8 bases. The CDR3 is 14 residues long. Germline CDR1 SGHAT, CDR2 FQNNGV. The J segment lost 6 bases and the V segment lost 2 bases, leaving 5 bases of the junction unmatched. CDR3 sequence reads: CASSLQGAVAEAFF. The CDR3 region has the DNA TGTGCCAGCAGCTTACAGGGGGCCGTTGCTGAAGCTTTCTTT.

This clone showed up many times. CDR3 coding DNA: TGTGCCAGCAGTCAGCCGGGCCCCCAGGGGACCCAGTACTTC. As protein: CASSQPGPQGTQYF. The chain recombines TRBV6-6 with TRBJ2-5; maybe TRBD1 (5 bases). This CDR3 is built from 14 residues. Trimming removed 5 bases from V and 7 bases from J, with 17 bases in between. CDR1 and CDR2 (germline): MNHNY, SVGAGI (reference sequence).

The gene calls are TRBV6-1 and TRBJ2-2; 14 bases map to TRBD2. The germline V gene encodes CDR1 MNHNS and CDR2 SASEGT. Germline trimming cut 3 bases from V and 7 bases from J; bases unmatched to any gene: 4. The CDR3 totals 16 residues. CDR3 in amino acids: CASSEGTSGSGGELFF. The DNA for the CDR3 is TGTGCCAGCAGTGAGGGGACTAGCGGGAGCGGCGGGGAGCTGTTTTTT.

A single count supports this clone. The same CDR3 also results from other DNA sequences found in this sample. The chain has TRBV9 and TRBJ2-1; D unresolved. The CDR3 has 12 residues. The germline V and J ends were trimmed by 0 bases and 7 bases, with 5 bases remaining between them. Looked up from germline, CDR1 is SGDLS and CDR2 is YYNGEE. Written as DNA, the CDR3 is TGTGCCAGCAGCGTAGCTGGAAATGAGCAGTTCTTC. This sequence encodes CASSVAGNEQFF.

This CDR3 reads CASSLQSTGRQETQYF. Written as DNA, the CDR3 is TGTGCCAGCAGCTTACAGTCGACGGGCCGTCAAGAGACCCAGTACTTC. The V and J genes are TRBV7-2 and TRBJ2-5; no clear D. Germline CDR1 and CDR2: SGHTA and FQGNSA. Between the trimmed V and J ends, which lost 2 bases and 2 bases, there was a span of 15 bases. This CDR3 has 16 amino acids.

V usage is TRBV19 and J usage is TRBJ1-5; TRBD1 agrees at 7 bases. The CDR3 spans 15 residues. V shed 8 bases, J shed 1 base, and the junction held 8 bases outside the gene matches. Germline loops: CDR1 LNHDA, CDR2 SQIVND (reference sequence). The CDR3 sequence: CASRTGALSNQPQHF. CDR3 bases: TGTGCCAGTCGCACAGGGGCGCTAAGCAATCAGCCCCAGCATTTT.

This clone has a single count. The chain couples TRBV28 to TRBJ1-3; D uncertain. The ends were cut back, 3 bases at V and 0 bases at J, with 15 bases in the middle. The CDR3 spans 17 residues. Germline CDR1 is MDHEN and CDR2 is SYDVKM. The DNA of the CDR3 is TGTGCCAGCAGTTTTTTCCTACTAGGCGGCTCTGGAAACACCATATATTTT. Translating gives CASSFFLLGGSGNTIYF. The complete variable domain, with remaining parts taken from reference TRBV28 and TRBJ1-3, reads DVKVTQSSRYLVKRTGEKVFLECVQDMDHENMFWYRQDPGLGLRLIYFSYDVKMKEKGDIPEGYSVSREKKERFSLILESASTNQTSMYLCASSFFLLGGSGNTIYFGEGSWLTVV.

This clone was seen a few times. V and J are TRBV19 and TRBJ2-2; 10 nucleotides line up with TRBD2. Trimming at V came to 0 bases and at J to 4 bases, leaving 8 bases not matched to a gene. Germline assignment: CDR1 LNHDA and CDR2 SQIVND (reference sequence). This CDR3 contains 18 residues. The CDR3 loop is CASSIDSTSGRGTGELFF. In DNA, the CDR3 is TGTGCCAGTAGTATAGACTCCACCAGCGGGAGGGGCACCGGGGAGCTGTTTTTT.

This rearrangement joins TRBV7-2 to TRBJ2-1; D uncertain. Trimming cost V 1 base and J 2 bases, with 9 bases left between them. The CDR3 runs 15 residues. Germline CDR1 reads SGHTA; CDR2 reads FQGNSA. CDR3 DNA: TGTGCCAGCAGCTTAGAGGTCCGGACCTACAATGAGCAGTTCTTC. The encoded protein is CASSLEVRTYNEQFF.

The chain has TRBV29-1 and TRBJ2-5, with D perhaps TRBD1 or TRBD2 (6 bases each). The CDR3 runs 15 residues. Per the germline V gene, CDR1 is SQVTM and CDR2 is ANQGSEA. V lost 6 bases to trimming and J lost 5 bases, with 22 bases between them. The CDR3 DNA sequence: TGCAGCGTCGAGAGGGGGGCTAAAGTTCGGGAGACCCAGTACTTC. Residues: CSVERGAKVRETQYF.

This clone was counted only a few times. V is TRBV6-1 and J is TRBJ2-2, with TRBD1 matching over 7 bases. CDR1 MNHNS and CDR2 SASEGT come from the germline V gene. The CDR3 sequence is 15 residues long. The junction had 5 bases not matched to a gene; V was cut back by 3 bases and J by 4 bases. The CDR3 is CASSEGTAITGELFF. The DNA of the CDR3 is TGTGCCAGCAGTGAGGGGACAGCTATCACCGGGGAGCTGTTTTTT.